Below, one TCR beta chain is given with its context. As yet, its antigen is unknown. The data were taken from a study of vaccination effects on CD4 cells after COVID-19. Researchers isolated CD4+ T cells once about eleven days of culture had elapsed. Each participant was administered two doses of either the BNT162b2 or the mRNA-1273 vaccine. Data came from immunoSEQ multiplex PCR; TCRdb stores just in-frame clones and leaves some out. In the table there are tens of thousands of clones, 70% to 75% of which are singletons. V gave up 4 bases and J gave up 4 bases; unmatched junction bases: 13. Germline loops: CDR1 SNHLY, CDR2 FYNNEI. The CDR3 extends over 17 amino acids. Study results and caveats: Pronounced clonal contraction occurred in clones induced by infection and by vaccine late after vaccination.

The rearrangement joins TRBV2 to TRBJ1-2; 9 bases fit TRBD1. The sequencing used CD4+ T cells from PBMCs cultured without peptide, collected after COVID-19 vaccination. This clonotype was obtained from a human donor who received a COVID-19 vaccine. CDR3 residues: CASSAPGTGMDTYGYTF. As DNA, the CDR3 is TGTGCCAGCAGTGCTCCCGGGACAGGGATGGACACCTATGGCTACACCTTC.